The 14 T cell receptor beta chains given below trace back to one sample, sequenced in a study of response to subunit inactivated influenza vaccine. TCRdb reprocessed the RT-PCR reads via MiXCR and lists one record per CDR3 protein. Of about 540,000 distinct CDR3 sequences detected, around 21% appear once; the ten largest clones hold around 2.8%. This sample was also put to use in a study of T cells expressing NK-cell markers. That report notes: Beta-chain TCR cDNA was generated via 5'RACE template switching with UMIs.

Sequencing was performed on CD4+ T cells sorted from PBMCs, taken about 12 days after vaccination. These receptor sequences come from a man between 50 and 59 years old who received an inactivated influenza vaccine.

The chain has TRBV6-5 and TRBJ1-3; 8 bases map to TRBD1. The CDR3 extends over 17 amino acids. V trimming: 2 bases; J trimming: 2 bases; junction bases outside the gene matches: 8. CDR1 is MNHEY and CDR2 is SVGAGI in the germline V gene. For the CDR3, the DNA is TGTGCCAGCAGTTACGTGGGCAGGGGGCTCGCTGGAAACACCATATATTTT. Its translation is CASSYVGRGLAGNTIYF.

The chain employs TRBV15 and TRBJ2-7; TRBD1 matches 7 bases. V gave up 1 base and J gave up 4 bases; unmatched junction bases: 7. This CDR3 is built from 15 residues. The germline gives CDR1 LNHNV, CDR2 YYDKDF (reference sequence). The DNA for the CDR3 is TGTGCCACCAGCAGAGGAGGGGGCGCGGGTTACGAGCAGTACTTC. Amino acids: CATSRGGGAGYEQYF.

This chain joins TRBV10-3 and TRBJ1-1; the match to TRBD1 covers 10 bases. Germline assignment: CDR1 ENHRY and CDR2 SYGVKD. This CDR3 is 23 amino acids long. Trimming took 2 bases from V and 3 from J; bases not matched to a gene: 27. DNA of the CDR3: TGTGCCATCAGTGAGACCGGGGTTGACAGGGGGCGCGTAAGACCCATTGTGTACACTGAAGCTTTCTTT. It is translated as CAISETGVDRGRVRPIVYTEAFF.

This clonotype was counted only a few times. CDR3 DNA: TGCGCCAGCCGTCTTTACAGGTCGAGCTCCTACAATGAGCAGTTCTTC. It specifies CASRLYRSSSYNEQFF. The V and J genes are TRBV5-1 and TRBJ2-1; D is perhaps TRBD1 (5 bases). Germline V CDR1 and CDR2: SGHRS, YFSETQ. The CDR3 covers 16 residues. The V end lost 7 bases, the J end lost 0 bases, and 17 bases lay between the germline ends.

Only a few counts were recorded for this clonotype. The V call is TRBV5-5, the J call TRBJ1-1; TRBD1 might be the D (5 bases). The CDR3 is made up of 12 amino acids. V was clipped by 4 bases and J by 7 bases, with 11 bases between them. Germline values: CDR1 SGHKS, CDR2 YYEKEE (reference sequence). The CDR3 DNA is TGTGCCAGCAGCCCGTCGGGGGTTGAAGCTTTCTTT. Amino acid sequence: CASSPSGVEAFF.

This clonotype was seen at least ten times. CDR3 sequence (DNA): TGCGCCAGCAGCCGAGATCAGAACACTGAAGCTTTCTTT. It encodes CASSRDQNTEAFF. The chain carries TRBV5-1 and TRBJ1-1; no definite D call. The CDR3 spans 13 residues. Per germline, CDR1 SGHRS and CDR2 YFSETQ. Trimming stripped 4 bases from V and 1 base from J, with 8 bases between.

The J gene is TRBJ1-4, the V gene TRBV12-3 or TRBV12-4, with D unclear. The CDR3 sequence is 15 residues long. V lost 3 bases and J 5 bases, leaving 13 bases between the germline ends. The CDR3: CASSLGLGANEKLFF. The CDR3 DNA sequence: TGTGCCAGCAGTTTGGGGTTGGGAGCCAATGAAAAACTGTTTTTT.

This clonotype appeared many times. The genes are TRBV20-1 and TRBJ2-1; 7 bases match TRBD1. Germline CDR1 is DFQATT and CDR2 is SNEGSKA (reference sequence). This CDR3 is built from 14 residues. Trimming at V came to 4 bases and at J to 5 bases, leaving 8 bases not matched to a gene. This CDR3 reads CSATRDRVNNEQFF. The DNA of the CDR3 is TGCAGTGCTACCCGGGACAGAGTTAACAATGAGCAGTTCTTC.

The chain combines TRBV7-2 with TRBJ2-5; D is perhaps TRBD2 (5 bases). The V end was cut by 5 bases, the J end by 5 bases, with 21 bases between. The CDR3 is 16 residues long. Germline CDR1 and CDR2: SGHTA and FQGNSA. The CDR3 DNA sequence: TGTGCCAGCAGCCCTCGGACTTTTTGGCTCGGGGAGACCCAGTACTTC. It yields the protein CASSPRTFWLGETQYF.

This clonotype was counted a few times. The DNA of the CDR3 is TGTGCCAGCAGCGTAGAAATTGGCGCAGATACGCAGTATTTT. This encodes CASSVEIGADTQYF. The rearrangement links TRBV9 to TRBJ2-3; D not certain. The V end was cut by 0 bases, the J end by 4 bases, with 9 bases between. The CDR3 sequence is 14 residues long. Germline V gene lookup returns CDR1 SGDLS and CDR2 YYNGEE.

In its sample, this clonotype was seen a few times. The chain joins TRBV5-5 to TRBJ2-2; TRBD1 matches at 9 bases. Germline V gene data show CDR1 as SGHKS and CDR2 as YYEKEE (reference sequence). V was clipped by 4 bases and J by 7 bases; unmatched bases: 5. This CDR3 comprises 14 residues. The CDR3 is CASSLQGASGELFF. CDR3 in DNA: TGTGCCAGCAGCCTACAGGGGGCTAGCGGGGAGCTGTTTTTT.

The CDR3 sequence: CASSQDFDTEAFF. The CDR3 nucleotides read TGTGCCAGCAGCCAAGACTTTGACACTGAAGCTTTCTTT. The chain is built from TRBV3-1 and TRBJ1-1, with D hard to call. CDR3 length: 13 amino acids. Deletions cut 0 bases from V and 3 bases from J, with 5 bases between. The germline gives CDR1 LGHDT, CDR2 YNNKEL (reference sequence). Complete variable domain (other parts from reference TRBV3-1 and TRBJ1-1): DTAVSQTPKYLVTQMGNDKSIKCEQNLGHDTMYWYKQDSKKFLKIMFSYNNKELIINETVPNRFSPKSPDKAHLNLHINSLELGDSAVYFCASSQDFDTEAFFGQGTRLTVV.

The chain joins TRBV6-2 or TRBV6-3 to TRBJ2-7, with TRBD1 matching 7 bases. V was pared by 5 bases and J by 5 bases, with 6 bases of the junction left unmatched. CDR3 size: 13 residues. CDR1 and CDR2 (germline): MNHEY, SVGEGT. The CDR3 is CASSPTGPHEQYF. The CDR3 nucleotides are TGTGCCAGCAGTCCGACAGGGCCCCACGAGCAGTACTTC.

This clonotype was seen a few times. J is TRBJ2-3 and V is TRBV5-1; 14 nucleotides align to TRBD2. The CDR3 sequence is 15 residues long. Germline CDR1 is SGHRS and CDR2 is YFSETQ. After removal of 7 bases from V and 4 bases from J, the junction contained 5 bases not matched to a gene. The CDR3 reads CASQTSGRAPDTQYF. As DNA, the CDR3 is TGCGCCAGCCAGACTAGCGGGAGGGCCCCAGATACGCAGTATTTT.